Presented here are 22 T cell receptor beta chains from one specimen sequenced in a study of molecular identifiers for immune sequencing clone quantification. MiXCR, applied by TCRdb to the PCR reads, yields one record per CDR3 protein. The sample lists approximately 550,000 distinct CDR3 sequences; about 25% were seen once. Sequenced material: naive CD8+ T cells from blood, with Jurkat cell RNA spiked in. As for subset: FACS-sorted CD8+CD4-CCR7+CD45RA+ naive T cells. Source of these receptors: a human donor in good health. Some libraries in this study had Jurkat cell RNA spiked in.

The rearrangement uses TRBV30 and TRBJ1-4; no reliable D call. Germline assignment: CDR1 GTSNPN and CDR2 SVGIG (reference sequence). The ends were cut back, 4 bases at V and 0 bases at J, with 21 bases in the middle. The CDR3 length is 18 residues. This CDR3 is CAWIPIRLGFTTNEKLFF. In DNA form, the CDR3 reads TGTGCCTGGATCCCTATACGATTGGGATTCACAACTAATGAAAAACTGTTTTTT.

The table lists this clonotype with many counts. The V call is TRBV6-6, the J call TRBJ2-7, with D perhaps assigned TRBD1 or TRBD2 (6 bases each). The CDR3 consists of 14 residues. The V gene's germline CDR1 is MNHNY and CDR2 SVGAGI (reference sequence). V lost 7 bases and J lost 2, with 15 bases in between. CDR3 amino acids: CASTPTRGPYEQYF. DNA for the CDR3: TGTGCCAGCACCCCCACTCGGGGGCCCTACGAGCAGTACTTC.

This clonotype was seen only a few times. This chain connects TRBV7-9 to TRBJ2-1; D might be TRBD1 (6 bases). Germline lookup yields CDR1 SEHNR and CDR2 FQNEAQ (reference sequence). V was shortened by 7 bases and J by 5 bases, with 15 bases between the two germline ends. This CDR3 is built from 14 residues. CDR3 amino acids: CASTQLTGNNEQFF. The CDR3 DNA follows: TGTGCCAGCACCCAACTTACAGGGAACAATGAGCAGTTCTTC.

Concerning this clonotype itself: The CDR3 ends on some other residue instead of the conserved phenylalanine or tryptophan, so this is likely a read error. The chain couples TRBV7-9 to TRBJ2-7; no clear D. The germline CDR1 and CDR2 sequences are SEHNR and FQNEAQ (reference sequence). V lost 4 bases, J lost 0 bases, and 7 bases lay in between. CDR3 length: 13 amino acids. CDR3 coding DNA: TGTGCCAGCAGCTCCTCAAGCTCCTACGAGCAGTACCTC. Its protein is CASSSSSSYEQYL.

This clonotype was counted a few times. The chain joins TRBV7-9 to TRBJ2-6; a weak D match, TRBD1 (6 bases). CDR1 and CDR2 (germline): SEHNR, FQNEAQ (reference sequence). The CDR3 spans 18 residues. V was pared by 4 bases and J by 0 bases, with 16 bases between. The DNA of the CDR3 is TGTGCCAGCAGCTCCCCCCGACAGGAAAACTCTGGGGCCAACGTCCTGACTTTC. Residues: CASSSPRQENSGANVLTF.

This clonotype is a singleton in its sample. The CDR3 loop reads CASSTTGVVSPLHF. The DNA of the CDR3 is TGTGCCAGCAGTACCACAGGGGTAGTCTCACCCCTCCACTTT. The V gene is TRBV6-5, the J gene TRBJ1-6; 7 bases fit TRBD1. J lost 10 bases, V lost 5 bases, and 8 bases had no gene match. Germline V gene sequence: CDR1 MNHEY, CDR2 SVGAGI. This CDR3 contains 14 residues.

This clonotype was counted many times. The chain recombines TRBV12-3 or TRBV12-4 with TRBJ2-3; D unclear. This CDR3 contains 11 residues. V lost 6 bases and J lost 4, with 5 bases in between. Here the CDR3 reads CASRGPDTQYF. The CDR3 nucleotides are TGTGCCAGCAGAGGACCAGATACGCAGTATTTT.

The sample holds a few counts of this clonotype. This chain joins TRBV6-2 or TRBV6-3 and TRBJ2-3; 7 bases map to TRBD2. The germline V gene encodes CDR1 MNHEY and CDR2 SVGEGT. The CDR3 loop spans 15 amino acids. V trimming: 6 bases; J trimming: 2 bases; junction bases outside the gene matches: 8. CDR3 nucleotide sequence: TGTGCCAGCAGACAACTAGCGTATACCACAGATACGCAGTATTTT. As protein: CASRQLAYTTDTQYF.

J is TRBJ2-7 and V is TRBV20-1; 9 bases are a match to TRBD2. There are 14 residues in the CDR3. J lost 2 bases, V lost 6 bases, and 8 bases had no gene match. CDR1 and CDR2 (germline): DFQATT, SNEGSKA (reference sequence). The CDR3: CSARRAGGAYEQYF. In DNA, the CDR3 is TGCAGTGCGAGGCGGGCGGGAGGGGCCTACGAGCAGTACTTC.

Many counts were recorded for this clonotype. In nucleotides, the CDR3 is TGTGCCAGCAGGAGACTAGCGGGGGACAATGAGCAGTTCTTC. Its translation is CASRRLAGDNEQFF. The V gene is TRBV6-6, the J gene TRBJ2-1; 12 bases agree with TRBD2. The germline V gene has CDR1 MNHNY and CDR2 SVGAGI (reference sequence). The trim removed 6 bases at V and 5 bases at J, leaving 2 bases unmatched. The CDR3 contains 14 residues.

The rearrangement links TRBV12-3 or TRBV12-4 to TRBJ2-1, with D possibly TRBD1 on 5 matching bases. The CDR3 totals 14 residues. V was shortened by 5 bases and J by 12 bases, with 20 bases between the two germline ends. The CDR3 DNA sequence: TGTGCCAGCAGTATTAACCCGGCCACCACAGGGCAGTTCTTC. Protein product: CASSINPATTGQFF.

V gene TRBV7-9 combines with J gene TRBJ1-3; maybe TRBD1 (5 bases). Deletions cut 5 bases from V and 0 bases from J, with 17 bases between. This CDR3 is 17 amino acids long. Germline-derived CDR1 and CDR2 are SEHNR and FQNEAQ (reference sequence). CDR3 amino acids: CASSPRDSPISGNTIYF. The CDR3 DNA sequence: TGTGCCAGCAGCCCCCGAGACAGTCCAATCTCTGGAAACACCATATATTTT. The variable domain in full, with the rest retrieved from reference TRBV7-9 and TRBJ1-3, is DTGVSQNPRHKITKRGQNVTFRCDPISEHNRLYWYRQTLGQGPEFLTYFQNEAQLEKSRLLSDRFSAERPKGSFSTLEIQRTEQGDSAMYLCASSPRDSPISGNTIYFGEGSWLTVV.

Comments on this clonotype: Given a much more abundant clone one base away, this may be a read error. The V gene is TRBV4-3, the J gene TRBJ1-1; D remains unclear. The V gene's germline CDR1 is LGHNA and CDR2 YSLEER. The CDR3 runs to 17 residues. Trimming pared 4 bases from V and 0 bases from J, leaving 18 bases between. The DNA of the CDR3 is TGCGCCAGCAGCCGAGACCCTGTCAGATCCATGAACACTGAAGCTTTCTTT. Encoded protein: CASSRDPVRSMNTEAFF.

This clonotype has a count of ten or more. The V call is TRBV7-9, the J call TRBJ1-1, with D maybe TRBD1 (5 bases). The CDR3 contains 15 residues. Deletions cut 5 bases from V and 2 bases from J, with 15 bases between. Germline CDR1 and CDR2: SEHNR and FQNEAQ (reference sequence). The CDR3 loop reads CASSTVGGANTEAFF. The CDR3 DNA follows: TGTGCCAGCAGCACAGTGGGGGGTGCTAACACTGAAGCTTTCTTT.

This clonotype was recorded a few times. This chain connects TRBV24-1 to TRBJ2-2; D possibly corresponds to TRBD1 (6 bases). V lost 9 bases and J lost 5, with 12 bases in between. The CDR3 has 13 residues. The germline V gene encodes CDR1 KGHDR and CDR2 SFDVKD. CDR3 in amino acids: CATSGARTGELFF. As DNA, the CDR3 is TGTGCCACCTCAGGGGCTCGGACCGGGGAGCTGTTTTTT.

This clonotype was seen a handful of times. This sequence joins TRBV28 and TRBJ2-7, with D unresolved. The V gene lost 3 bases and the J gene lost 2 bases, with 20 bases spanning the gap. This CDR3 comprises 17 residues. Germline CDR1 MDHEN, CDR2 SYDVKM. This chain's CDR3 is CASSLLGEAYNPYEQYF. The CDR3 nucleotides are TGTGCCAGCAGTTTGCTTGGGGAAGCGTACAACCCCTACGAGCAGTACTTC.

Concerning this clonotype itself: A clone one base away is much larger, so this may be a read error. The CDR3 carries no conserved terminal phenylalanine or tryptophan, so it likely arises from a read error. The chain has TRBV13 and TRBJ2-2, with 9 bases lining up with TRBD2. This CDR3 has 19 amino acids. The germline gives CDR1 PRHDT, CDR2 FYEKMQ (reference sequence). Unmatched junction bases numbered 13, after V lost 5 bases and J lost 0 bases. CDR3 amino acids: CASSPIAVAGAANTGELFS. CDR3 sequence (DNA): TGTGCCAGCAGCCCGATCGCGGTAGCGGGAGCAGCGAACACCGGGGAGCTGTTTTCT.

This sequence joins TRBV14 and TRBJ2-2; D unresolved. V was shortened by 0 bases and J by 7 bases, with 9 bases between the two germline ends. Germline V lookup: CDR1 SGHDN, CDR2 FVKESK. This CDR3 comprises 14 residues. The CDR3 sequence: CASSQEEKGGELFF. CDR3 nucleotide sequence: TGTGCCAGCAGCCAAGAGGAGAAGGGCGGGGAGCTGTTTTTT.

This clonotype was observed a few times. V usage is TRBV5-1 and J usage is TRBJ1-4; D gene unclear. Germline CDR1 reads SGHRS; CDR2 reads YFSETQ. Trimming pared 1 base from V and 8 bases from J, leaving 12 bases between. The CDR3 length is 14 residues. As DNA, the CDR3 is TGCGCCAGCAGCTTGAACGTATTTTCGGAAAAACTGTTTTTT. Amino acids: CASSLNVFSEKLFF.

A few counts support this clonotype. The chain uses TRBV7-6 and TRBJ2-3, with TRBD2 identical over 14 bases. V shed 5 bases and J 2 bases; nucleotides not matched to a gene: 9. The germline V gene encodes CDR1 SGHVS and CDR2 FNYEAQ. The CDR3 spans 18 residues. The CDR3: CASSDSPGLAGATDTQYF. The CDR3 nucleotides read TGTGCCAGCAGCGATTCTCCGGGACTAGCGGGGGCCACAGATACGCAGTATTTT.

This clonotype was counted between two and nine times. The chain links TRBV28 to TRBJ1-1, with a tentative D call TRBD1 (6 bases). Germline V gene data show CDR1 as MDHEN and CDR2 as SYDVKM. The germline V and J ends were trimmed by 3 bases and 4 bases, with 15 bases remaining between them. CDR3 length equals 15 residues. The CDR3 sequence is CASSFPEGVVTEAFF. The CDR3 nucleotides are TGTGCCAGCAGTTTCCCGGAGGGGGTAGTCACTGAAGCTTTCTTT.

Regarding this clonotype: Sequence at one end of the junction differs from germline and may be a read error. V is TRBV2 and J is TRBJ1-5; no firm D call. There are 13 residues in the CDR3. Germline V gene data show CDR1 as SNHLY and CDR2 as FYNNEI. The CDR3 loop is CASSEAQGWPPHF. CDR3 in DNA: TGTGCCAGCAGTGAAGCGCAAGGTTGGCCCCCGCATTTT.